This record concerns one TCR beta chain sequence. A few counts support this clonotype. Which antigen it targets is not known. Within one base of it there is no much larger clone, and no base qualities were kept. What the time point label conveys for this sample: approximately 40 days after influenza vaccine administration. Library generation was performed with RT-PCR. TCRdb records Illumina HiSeq 2500 as the sequencer. Using fastp trimming at Q25 and MiXCR clonotype assembly, TCRdb reanalyzed the public sequencing data and kept in-frame beta chains. Identical CDR3 proteins give one entry, which carries the most common genes and DNA. Counted in this sample were about 160,000 distinct CDR3 sequences; around 9.9% of them appeared once. The ten biggest clones cover around 11% of the sample. This sample stems from a study of response to subunit inactivated influenza vaccine (dated by TCRdb to 2016 to 2019). Context from the whole study: To follow how T cells responded to a trivalent subunit inactivated influenza vaccine, the researchers relied on deep quantitative profiling of the T cell receptor repertoire. Points the paper makes about the study in general: It was suggested by the authors that each seasonal influenza vaccination may recruit only a limited number of new T cells.

Based on the germline V gene, the CDR1 and CDR2 sequences are SGHRS and YFSETQ. V lost 4 bases and J lost 10 bases, and the count of bases not matched to a germline gene is 8. The CDR3, from cysteine to phenylalanine, totals 15 residues. The CDR3 DNA has 45 bases and is translated from base 1. The TCR comes from a man in his fifties or sixties who received an inactivated influenza vaccine. Donor details come from another sample of the same person, matched by shared clones. Sample: non-naive T cells sorted from PBMCs, taken more than 35 days after vaccination. This specimen's cell subset or site label, per the study, means: memory T cell fraction. The chain uses TRBV5-1 and TRBJ1-6; TRBD1 agrees with 10 junctional bases. CDR3 region: CASSPKGQGGSPLHF. In nucleotide form, the sequence is TGCGCCAGCAGCCCAAAAGGACAGGGGGGATCACCCCTCCACTTT.